This TCR beta chain was recorded in a study of T-cell reconstitution after alpha-beta-depleted transplantation in children (dated by TCRdb to about 2016). For the wider study: Using TCR repertoire profiling, the study followed T-cell immune reconstitution in a quantitative way in children after TCRalphabeta/CD19-depleted allogeneic hematopoietic cell transplantation. The investigation overall reported the following: In some patients, high TCRbeta diversity at day 60 was attributed to recipient T cells and intrathymic progenitors that had survived conditioning. Hyperexpanded clone frequencies declined over subsequent months; after one year, T-cell counts and TCRbeta diversity were mostly attributed to newly produced T cells. The apparently early alphabetaT-cell count recovery about two months after transplant was reportedly dependent on only several hundred rapidly expanded clones derived from non-depleted graft cells.

For CDR1 and CDR2, the germline V gene (reference sequence) lists SEHNR and FQNEAQ. Trimming removed 4 bases from V and 5 bases from J, leaving 14 bases between the germline ends. The CDR3 measures 14 amino acids from cysteine to phenylalanine. Only the CDR3 DNA is retained, 42 bases long and in frame from the first base. Taken with the paper, the label for treatment or condition translates to: allogeneic hematopoietic cell transplantation with graft depleted of TCRalphabeta T cells and CD19 B cells. The children who served as transplant recipients had been given grafts of TCRalphabeta/CD19-depleted allogeneic hematopoietic cells. Library preparation was by PCR. The sequencer was an Illumina HiSeq 2500. To normalize quantification of the TCRbeta repertoire, the TCR libraries were built with molecular barcoding that relied on unique molecular identifiers. TCRdb reran the public reads through fastp at Q25 and MiXCR, keeping productive beta chains. CDR3 protein duplicates are merged, each entry listing the most common genes and DNA. Across this sample there are some 300,000 distinct CDR3 sequences, with over 7% seen only once. In total, the top ten clones hold about 9.1% of the sample.

About this clonotype itself: The clone's antigen remains unknown. No per-base quality is available; no much larger clone lies one base away.

The sequence was collected from a female patient aged 2-10 years who had a stem cell transplant for Fanconi anemia, so the T cells may come from the graft donor. This specimen consisted of peripheral blood, obtained 360 days after TCRalphabeta/CD19-depleted stem cell transplant. Here the chain combines TRBV7-9 and TRBJ1-1; 6 matching bases give a weak D call of TRBD1. DNA sequence: TGTGCCAGCAGCTCCCAGACAGGAGGGACTGAAGCTTTCTTT. This codes for CASSSQTGGTEAFF. Supplemented by the reference TRBV7-9 and TRBJ1-1 proteins around the CDR3, the complete variable domain is DTGVSQNPRHKITKRGQNVTFRCDPISEHNRLYWYRQTLGQGPEFLTYFQNEAQLEKSRLLSDRFSAERPKGSFSTLEIQRTEQGDSAMYLCASSSQTGGTEAFFGQGTRLTVV.